The present entry profiles one TCR beta chain with its context. The target antigen is unknown. Clones were read by immunoSEQ multiplex PCR, and TCRdb kept only the in-frame ones, dropping some. The data contain 150,000 or so clones, less than 95% of them singletons. The data originate from a study of T cell responses to AZD1222 COVID-19 vaccine. Study-wide results and caveats: Spike-specific TCR breadth and depth both grew after two AZD1222 doses. With dominance at 160-218 and 743-854, vaccine-associated CD4 TCRs spanned spike.

The germline gives CDR1 LNHDA, CDR2 SQIVND (reference sequence). CDR3 length equals 19 residues. The J segment lost 7 bases and the V segment lost 6 bases, leaving 21 bases of the junction unmatched. Sequences were derived from peripheral blood, sampled on day 0 of AZD1222 vaccination. The receptor's source is an adult in good health. The chain couples TRBV19 to TRBJ1-6; 7 bases align to TRBD1. CDR3 DNA: TGTGCCAGTAGCCCAACAGGGGAACAGGCTTATCGAAACAATTCACCCCTCCACTTT. As protein: CASSPTGEQAYRNNSPLHF. Full variable domain (outside the CDR3, taken from reference TRBV19 and TRBJ1-6): DGGITQSPKYLFRKEGQNVTLSCEQNLNHDAMYWYRQDPGQGLRLIYYSQIVNDFQKGDIAEGYSVSREKKESFPLTVTSAQKNPTAFYLCASSPTGEQAYRNNSPLHFGNGTRLTVT.